This record looks at one T cell receptor beta chain sequence and its context. The data were obtained in a study of blood T cell repertoires in COVID-19. The method was immunoSEQ multiplex PCR; TCRdb's version includes in-frame clones alone and lacks a portion of them. This table has roughly 150,000 clones, about 80% appearing once. The CDR3 is made up of 13 amino acids. With V trimmed by 6 bases and J by 4 bases, 5 bases remained unmatched. Sequences were obtained from peripheral blood. This chain connects TRBV12-3 or TRBV12-4 to TRBJ1-1, with 7 bases lining up with TRBD1. This TCR was recovered from a man between 65 and 79 years old with active or convalescent COVID-19. DNA for the CDR3: TGTGCCAGCAGGCTGGGACAGTTCACTGAAGCTTTCTTT. It is translated as CASRLGQFTEAFF.